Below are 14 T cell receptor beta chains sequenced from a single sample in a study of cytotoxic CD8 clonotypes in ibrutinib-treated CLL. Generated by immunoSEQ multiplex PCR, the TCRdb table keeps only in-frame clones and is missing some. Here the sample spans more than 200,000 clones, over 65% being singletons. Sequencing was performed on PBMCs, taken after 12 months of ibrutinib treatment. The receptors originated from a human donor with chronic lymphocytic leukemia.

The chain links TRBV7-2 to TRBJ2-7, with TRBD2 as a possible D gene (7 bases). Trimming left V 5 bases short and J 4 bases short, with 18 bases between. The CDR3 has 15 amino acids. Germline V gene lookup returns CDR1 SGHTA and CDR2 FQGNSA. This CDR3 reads CASSRNIGGLYEQYF. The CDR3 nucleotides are TGTGCCAGCAGCCGAAACATCGGGGGGCTTTACGAGCAGTACTTC.

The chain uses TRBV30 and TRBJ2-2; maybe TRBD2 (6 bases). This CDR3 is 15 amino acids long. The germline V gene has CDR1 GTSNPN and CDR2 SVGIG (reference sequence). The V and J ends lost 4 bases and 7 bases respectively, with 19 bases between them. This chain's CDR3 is CAWNGGPIHHGELFF. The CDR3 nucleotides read TGTGCCTGGAACGGGGGACCTATTCACCACGGGGAGCTGTTTTTT.

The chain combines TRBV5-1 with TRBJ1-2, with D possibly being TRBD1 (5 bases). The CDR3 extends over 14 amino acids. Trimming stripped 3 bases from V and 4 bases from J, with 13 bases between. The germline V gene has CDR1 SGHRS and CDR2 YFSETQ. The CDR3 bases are TGCGCCAGCAGCTGGGACGGCCTATCCTATGGCTACACCTTC. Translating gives CASSWDGLSYGYTF.

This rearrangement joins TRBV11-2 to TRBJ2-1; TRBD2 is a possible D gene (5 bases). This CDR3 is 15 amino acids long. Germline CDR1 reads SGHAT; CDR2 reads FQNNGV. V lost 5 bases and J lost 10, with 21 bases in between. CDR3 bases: TGTGCCAGCAGCCCCCCCCAGCGGCCCTTTTGGGAGCAGTTCTTC. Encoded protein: CASSPPQRPFWEQFF. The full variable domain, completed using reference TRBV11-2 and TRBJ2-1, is EAGVAQSPRYKIIEKRQSVAFWCNPISGHATLYWYQQILGQGPKLLIQFQNNGVVDDSQLPKDRFSAERLKGVDSTLKIQPAKLEDSAVYLCASSPPQRPFWEQFFGPGTRLTVL.

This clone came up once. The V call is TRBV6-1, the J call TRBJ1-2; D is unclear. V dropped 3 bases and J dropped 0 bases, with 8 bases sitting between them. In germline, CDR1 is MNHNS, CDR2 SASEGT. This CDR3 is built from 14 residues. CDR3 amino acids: CASSEWQSNYGYTF. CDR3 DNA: TGTGCCAGCAGTGAGTGGCAGTCTAACTATGGCTACACCTTC.

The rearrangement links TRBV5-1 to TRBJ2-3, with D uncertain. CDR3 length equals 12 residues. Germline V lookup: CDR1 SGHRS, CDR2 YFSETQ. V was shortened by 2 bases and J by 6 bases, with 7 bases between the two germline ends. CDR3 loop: CASSFQEDTQYF. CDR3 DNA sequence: TGCGCCAGCAGCTTTCAGGAGGATACGCAGTATTTT.

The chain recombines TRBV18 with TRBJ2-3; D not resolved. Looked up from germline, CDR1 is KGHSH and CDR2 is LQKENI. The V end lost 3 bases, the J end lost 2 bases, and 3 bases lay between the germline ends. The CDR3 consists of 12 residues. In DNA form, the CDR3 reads TGTGCCAGCTCACCGGCCACAGATACGCAGTATTTT. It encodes CASSPATDTQYF.

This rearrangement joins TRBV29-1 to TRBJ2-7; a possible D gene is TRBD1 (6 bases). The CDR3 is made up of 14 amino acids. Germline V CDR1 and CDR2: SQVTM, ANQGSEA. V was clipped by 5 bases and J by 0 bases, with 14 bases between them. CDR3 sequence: CSVLGSDSSYEQYF. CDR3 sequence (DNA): TGCAGCGTTCTTGGGTCGGACAGCTCCTACGAGCAGTACTTC.

The CDR3: CAWRALRTATGNTIYF. Here the CDR3 DNA reads TGTGCCTGGAGGGCCCTAAGGACGGCGACTGGAAACACCATATATTTT. The genes are TRBV30 and TRBJ1-3; D unclear. This CDR3 has 16 amino acids. Germline CDR1 is GTSNPN and CDR2 is SVGIG (reference sequence). V was trimmed by 3 bases and J by 2 bases, leaving 17 bases between them.

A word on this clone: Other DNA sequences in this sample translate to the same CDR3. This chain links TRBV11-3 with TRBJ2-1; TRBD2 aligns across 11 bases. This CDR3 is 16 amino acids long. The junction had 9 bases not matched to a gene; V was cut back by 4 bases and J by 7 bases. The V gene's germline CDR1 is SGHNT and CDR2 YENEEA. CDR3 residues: CASSSGLAGGRNEQFF. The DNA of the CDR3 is TGTGCCAGCAGCTCAGGATTAGCGGGAGGGCGGAATGAGCAGTTCTTC.

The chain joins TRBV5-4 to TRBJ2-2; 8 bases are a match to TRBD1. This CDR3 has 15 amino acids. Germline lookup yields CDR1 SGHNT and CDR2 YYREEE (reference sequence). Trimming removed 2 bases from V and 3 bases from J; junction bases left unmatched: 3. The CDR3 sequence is CASSFGQGDTGELFF. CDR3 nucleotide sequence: TGTGCCAGCAGCTTTGGACAGGGCGACACCGGGGAGCTGTTTTTT.

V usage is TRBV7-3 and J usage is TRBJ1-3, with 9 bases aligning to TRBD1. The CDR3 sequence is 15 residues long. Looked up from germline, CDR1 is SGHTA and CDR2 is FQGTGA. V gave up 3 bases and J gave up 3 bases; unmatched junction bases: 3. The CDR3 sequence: CASSFTGGIGNTIYF. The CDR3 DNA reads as TGTGCCAGCAGCTTCACAGGGGGCATTGGAAACACCATATATTTT.

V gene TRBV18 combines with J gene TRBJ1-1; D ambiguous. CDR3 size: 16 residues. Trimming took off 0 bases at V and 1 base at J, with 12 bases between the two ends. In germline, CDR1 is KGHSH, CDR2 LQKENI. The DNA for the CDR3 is TGTGCCAGCTCACCACCTGGTCGTACTGAGAACACTGAAGCTTTCTTT. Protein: CASSPPGRTENTEAFF. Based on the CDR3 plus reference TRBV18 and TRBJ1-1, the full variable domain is NAGVMQNPRHLVRRRGQEARLRCSPMKGHSHVYWYRQLPEEGLKFMVYLQKENIIDESGMPKERFSAEFPKEGPSILRIQQVVRGDSAAYFCASSPPGRTENTEAFFGQGTRLTVV.

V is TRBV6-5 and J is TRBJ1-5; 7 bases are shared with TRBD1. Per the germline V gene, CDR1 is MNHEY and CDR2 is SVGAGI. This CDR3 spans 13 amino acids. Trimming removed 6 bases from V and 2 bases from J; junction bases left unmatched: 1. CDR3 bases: TGTGCCAGCAGAGGACAGGGCAATCAGCCCCAGCATTTT. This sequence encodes CASRGQGNQPQHF.